The 21 T cell receptor beta chains below all came from one sample that was sequenced in a study of blood T cell repertoires in COVID-19. Assay used: immunoSEQ multiplex PCR; TCRdb lists only in-frame clones, some missing. Of some 240,000 clones in the sample, approximately 86% were seen once. Specimen: PBMCs or T cells enriched from blood (not recorded which). The source is a woman aged 40 to 50 with acute COVID-19.

This chain links TRBV19 with TRBJ2-1; maybe TRBD2 (7 bases). Germline CDR1 is LNHDA and CDR2 is SQIVND (reference sequence). CDR3 length equals 11 residues. V lost 8 bases and J 7 bases, leaving 9 bases between the germline ends. The CDR3 reads CASGRGNEQFF. The CDR3 coding sequence is TGTGCCAGTGGGAGGGGGAATGAGCAGTTCTTC.

The rearrangement links TRBV6-5 to TRBJ1-2; tentative D call: TRBD1 (6 bases). The germline gives CDR1 MNHEY, CDR2 SVGAGI. The CDR3 has 14 amino acids. The V gene lost 6 bases and the J gene lost 4 bases, with 15 bases spanning the gap. The CDR3 loop reads CASRPTGDPYGYTF. In nucleotides, the CDR3 is TGTGCCAGCAGACCGACAGGAGACCCCTATGGCTACACCTTC.

The chain recombines TRBV12-2 with TRBJ2-5; TRBD2, the D gene given by the table, was not confirmed from the DNA. TRBV12-2 is described as a pseudogene. The CDR3 spans 15 residues. CDR3 sequence (DNA): TGTGCAAGTCGCTTAGTCGGCGAACTACAAGAGACCCAGTACTTC. Translating gives CASRLVGELQETQYF.

V and J are TRBV9 and TRBJ2-1; D gene uncertain. CDR1 is SGDLS and CDR2 is YYNGEE in the germline V gene. CDR3 size: 16 residues. V shed 0 bases and J shed 6 bases, with 16 bases lying between them. CDR3 residues: CASSVDFTTLGNEQFF. CDR3 DNA sequence: TGTGCCAGCAGCGTAGATTTCACTACCCTGGGCAATGAGCAGTTCTTC.

This clone has just one count. V gene TRBV10-3 combines with J gene TRBJ2-7, with TRBD1 as a possible D gene (6 bases). The CDR3 is 14 amino acids. The V end was cut by 5 bases, the J end by 7 bases, with 18 bases between. The germline gives CDR1 ENHRY, CDR2 SYGVKD. The CDR3 loop reads CAISSGVTSKEQYF. CDR3 DNA: TGTGCCATCAGTTCAGGGGTAACATCGAAGGAGCAGTACTTC.

This chain uses TRBV19 with TRBJ1-5, with 8 bases identical to TRBD1. The CDR3 is 13 amino acids. After removal of 4 bases from V and 7 bases from J, the junction contained 3 bases not matched to a gene. CDR1 is LNHDA, CDR2 SQIVND, per germline (reference sequence). The chain's CDR3 is CASSTGGGQPQHF. Written as DNA, the CDR3 is TGTGCCAGTAGTACAGGGGGCGGACAGCCCCAGCATTTT.

V and J are TRBV7-3 and TRBJ2-1, with 10 bases aligning to TRBD1. V lost 5 bases and J lost 6; bases outside the gene matches: 10. CDR3 length equals 16 residues. Per germline, CDR1 SGHTA and CDR2 FQGTGA. CDR3 DNA: TGTGCCAGCAGCGCCGGTGGGACAGGGGTGAGCAATGAGCAGTTCTTC. Encoded protein: CASSAGGTGVSNEQFF.

This clone was found a few times. V usage is TRBV2 and J usage is TRBJ1-1; 12 nucleotides match TRBD1. In germline, CDR1 is SNHLY, CDR2 FYNNEI. The CDR3 has 16 residues. V was clipped by 6 bases and J by 2 bases; unmatched bases: 7. CDR3 sequence (DNA): TGTGCCAGCAGCGGGGACAGGGGGCAATCAAACACTGAAGCTTTCTTT. Translation: CASSGDRGQSNTEAFF.

The rearrangement joins TRBV30 to TRBJ2-1, with D possibly matching TRBD2 (5 bases). This CDR3 comprises 13 residues. Trimming cost V 2 bases and J 4 bases, with 9 bases left between them. From germline, CDR1 is GTSNPN and CDR2 SVGIG (reference sequence). The CDR3 reads CAWSSGIYNEQFF. Here the CDR3 DNA reads TGTGCCTGGAGTTCCGGGATATACAATGAGCAGTTCTTC.

This clone occurred once. The rearrangement uses TRBV5-4 and TRBJ1-2; 8 positions agree with TRBD1. V shed 4 bases and J 0 bases; nucleotides not matched to a gene: 5. Germline CDR1 SGHNT, CDR2 YYREEE (reference sequence). This CDR3 has 15 amino acids. CDR3 sequence: CASSLDRGANYGYTF. In DNA, the CDR3 is TGTGCCAGCAGCCTAGACAGGGGAGCTAACTATGGCTACACCTTC. Together with reference TRBV5-4 and TRBJ1-2, the CDR3 gives the full variable domain: ETGVTQSPTHLIKTRGQQVTLRCSSQSGHNTVSWYQQALGQGPQFIFQYYREEENGRGNFPPRFSGLQFPNYSSELNVNALELDDSALYLCASSLDRGANYGYTFGSGTRLTVV.

This clone was seen repeatedly, ten times or more. V is TRBV4-1 and J is TRBJ2-5; 14 nucleotides match TRBD2. The CDR3 runs 19 residues. Germline-derived CDR1 and CDR2 are MGHRA and YSYEKL. J lost 1 base, V lost 3 bases, and 10 bases had no gene match. The CDR3 reads CASSHPGLAGGPFQETQYF. The CDR3 DNA sequence: TGCGCCAGCAGCCACCCTGGACTAGCGGGAGGCCCCTTCCAAGAGACCCAGTACTTC.

The chain joins TRBV15 to TRBJ1-1; TRBD1 matches 7 bases. With V trimmed by 3 bases and J by 7 bases, 11 bases remained unmatched. Germline lookup yields CDR1 LNHNV and CDR2 YYDKDF (reference sequence). The CDR3 has 15 residues. CDR3 DNA: TGTGCCACCAGCAGCGCCGGACAGGCGCGGGGTGAAGCTTTCTTT. Translating it yields CATSSAGQARGEAFF.

J is TRBJ1-1 and V is TRBV2; D is uncertain. This CDR3 is built from 13 residues. V was shortened by 3 bases and J by 3 bases, with 8 bases between the two germline ends. Germline lookup yields CDR1 SNHLY and CDR2 FYNNEI. The CDR3 region is CASSDFTDTEAFF. DNA of the CDR3: TGTGCCAGCAGTGATTTCACGGACACTGAAGCTTTCTTT.

The chain employs TRBV14 and TRBJ2-7, with TRBD2 as a possible D gene (5 bases). Germline lookup yields CDR1 SGHDN and CDR2 FVKESK. V lost 1 base to trimming and J lost 4 bases, with 11 bases between them. The CDR3 spans 14 residues. CDR3 loop: CASSQAGGPYEQYF. In DNA form, the CDR3 reads TGTGCCAGCAGCCAAGCCGGAGGTCCTTACGAGCAGTACTTC.

The genes are TRBV21-1 and TRBJ1-1; TRBD1, the table's D call, was not compared with the DNA. TRBV21-1 counts as a pseudogene. This CDR3 comprises 16 residues. The DNA for the CDR3 is TGTGCCAGCAGCATCCGGGACAGGGACCCGAACACTGAAGCTTTCTTT. This translates into CASSIRDRDPNTEAFF.

This chain uses TRBV5-8 with TRBJ2-2; D may be TRBD2 (5 bases). Trimming stripped 4 bases from V and 6 bases from J, with 16 bases between. The CDR3 length is 15 residues. Germline assignment: CDR1 SGHTS and CDR2 YDEGEE. DNA of the CDR3: TGTGCCAGCAGCCACCGACATGCGGGCCCCGGGGAGCTGTTTTTT. Protein sequence: CASSHRHAGPGELFF.

This chain uses TRBV19 with TRBJ1-1; a weak D match, TRBD1 (5 bases). Germline CDR1 LNHDA, CDR2 SQIVND (reference sequence). V was shortened by 5 bases and J by 0 bases, with 10 bases between the two germline ends. The CDR3 runs to 14 residues. As DNA, the CDR3 is TGTGCCAGTAGTGAAACAGGTTTGAACACTGAAGCTTTCTTT. Residues: CASSETGLNTEAFF.

This clone has more than one count but fewer than ten. The chain couples TRBV25-1 to TRBJ2-7, with D possibly TRBD2 on 6 matching bases. The CDR3 runs 16 residues. Trimming pared 5 bases from V and 3 bases from J, leaving 20 bases between. Germline assignment: CDR1 MGHDK and CDR2 SYGVNS. In nucleotides, the CDR3 is TGTGCCAGCAGTCAACCCACTGGTAGCGGAGGCTACGAGCAGTACTTC. It is translated as CASSQPTGSGGYEQYF.

The chain uses TRBV16 and TRBJ2-1; TRBD1 matches 7 bases. Germline values: CDR1 KGHSY, CDR2 FQNENV. The CDR3 is 17 residues long. Trimming at V came to 2 bases and at J to 7 bases, leaving 14 bases not matched to a gene. The chain's CDR3 is CASSQVGFSTGRNEQFF. CDR3 DNA sequence: TGTGCCAGCAGCCAAGTGGGTTTTTCGACAGGGCGGAATGAGCAGTTCTTC.

The rearrangement links TRBV6-4 to TRBJ2-6; 11 positions match TRBD2. The trim removed 5 bases at V and 2 bases at J, leaving 8 bases unmatched. The CDR3 has 18 residues. Germline V lookup: CDR1 MRHNA, CDR2 SNTAGT. The CDR3 nucleotides read TGTGCCAGCAGTCGCGGGACTAGCGGATGGACTGGGGCCAACGTCCTGACTTTC. Translating gives CASSRGTSGWTGANVLTF.

V usage is TRBV14 and J usage is TRBJ1-1, with D uncertain. Germline CDR1 reads SGHDN; CDR2 reads FVKESK. This CDR3 contains 13 residues. The V and J ends lost 3 bases and 0 bases respectively, with 5 bases between them. This CDR3 is CASSQEVNTEAFF. The CDR3 region has the DNA TGTGCCAGCAGCCAGGAGGTGAACACTGAAGCTTTCTTT.